The source of this T cell receptor (beta chain) is a study of OX40 agonist ivuxolimab in advanced cancers. Study-level background: Treatment of patients was with ivuxolimab, an agonistic anti-OX40 (CD134) antibody.

With baseline, cycle 4 day 1, and cycle 7 day 1 as timepoints, blood was sampled. Germline V gives CDR1 SGHTA, CDR2 FQGTGA. This CDR3 spans 14 amino acids. J was trimmed by 6 bases and V by 3 bases; bases with no gene match: 0. The repertoire was sequenced with immunoSEQ multiplex PCR; TCRdb's copy has only in-frame clones and lacks some. Of 65,000 to 90,000 clones in the sample, around 90% were seen once. The chain links TRBV7-3 to TRBJ2-7, with 15 bases fitting TRBD2. Sequenced here: CD4+ or CD8+ T cells sorted from blood, sampled in a trial of the OX40 agonist ivuxolimab. The receptor was isolated from an adult with an advanced solid tumor such as melanoma, head and neck, liver or kidney cancer. The CDR3 DNA is TGTGCCAGCAGCTTGGGACTAGCGGGAGGCGAGCAGTACTTC. Translated, it gives CASSLGLAGGEQYF.